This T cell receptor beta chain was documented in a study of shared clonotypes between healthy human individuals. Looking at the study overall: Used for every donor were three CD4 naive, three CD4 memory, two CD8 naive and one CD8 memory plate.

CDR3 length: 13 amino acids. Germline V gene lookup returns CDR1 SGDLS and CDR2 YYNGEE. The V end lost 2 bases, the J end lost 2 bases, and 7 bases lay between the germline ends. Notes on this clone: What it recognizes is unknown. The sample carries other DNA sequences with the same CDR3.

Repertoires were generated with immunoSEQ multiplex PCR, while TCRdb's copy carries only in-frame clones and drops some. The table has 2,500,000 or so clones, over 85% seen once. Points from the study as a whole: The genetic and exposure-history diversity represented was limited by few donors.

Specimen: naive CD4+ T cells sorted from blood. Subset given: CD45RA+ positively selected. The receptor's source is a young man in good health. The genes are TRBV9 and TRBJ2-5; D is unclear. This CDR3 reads CASSVGLQETQYF. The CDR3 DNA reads TGTGCCAGCAGCGTGGGGTTGCAAGAGACCCAGTACTTC.